The 12 T cell receptor beta chains below come from one sample, sequenced in a study of beta chain features in type 1 diabetes. Reverse transcribing all isolated RNA meant expressed TCRB transcripts were sequenced. Sequencing used immunoSEQ multiplex PCR; TCRdb keeps in-frame clones, though not all of them. The sample has about 470,000 clones, about 29% seen once. Material for sequencing was naive CD4+ T cells from blood. These receptors were collected from a man younger than 35 in good health.

This clone has only a few counts. The same CDR3 is also encoded by other DNA sequences in this sample. This chain uses TRBV30 with TRBJ2-2; D not certain. The germline gives CDR1 GTSNPN, CDR2 SVGIG (reference sequence). Trimming removed 4 bases at V and 1 base at J, with 4 bases between. The CDR3 covers 12 residues. The CDR3 DNA reads TGTGCCTGGACACTGAACACCGGGGAGCTGTTTTTT. This codes for CAWTLNTGELFF.

A few counts support this clone. The chain uses TRBV9 and TRBJ1-3; D is uncertain. This CDR3 has 15 amino acids. Germline V gene sequence: CDR1 SGDLS, CDR2 YYNGEE. V lost 0 bases to trimming and J lost 0 bases, with 7 bases between them. The CDR3 loop is CASSVDVISGNTIYF. The CDR3 DNA sequence: TGTGCCAGCAGCGTAGACGTGATCTCTGGAAACACCATATATTTT.

The sample holds a few counts of this clone. As DNA, the CDR3 is TGTGCCAGCATCACTAATGAAAAACTGTTTTTT. It is translated as CASITNEKLFF. The rearrangement uses TRBV7-2 and TRBJ1-4; the D is unclear. CDR1 and CDR2 from the germline V gene are SGHTA and FQGNSA. Trimming pared 7 bases from V and 2 bases from J, leaving 2 bases between. The CDR3 runs 11 residues.

This clone has only a few counts. J is TRBJ1-2 and V is TRBV2; D is unresolved. V lost 3 bases and J lost 5, with 4 bases in between. This CDR3 has 11 amino acids. Germline lookup yields CDR1 SNHLY and CDR2 FYNNEI. The CDR3 DNA reads as TGTGCCAGCAGTGAGCTATATGGCTACACCTTC. It is translated as CASSELYGYTF.

The rearrangement uses TRBV5-1 and TRBJ2-2, with unresolved D. The V gene lost 4 bases and the J gene lost 5 bases, with 9 bases spanning the gap. Germline loops: CDR1 SGHRS, CDR2 YFSETQ. The CDR3 has 13 amino acids. The CDR3 coding sequence is TGCGCCAGCAGCCCGGCGGAAACCGGGGAGCTGTTTTTT. Protein sequence: CASSPAETGELFF.

The chain has TRBV2 and TRBJ1-2; D not certain. This CDR3 region has 17 residues. Germline-derived CDR1 and CDR2 are SNHLY and FYNNEI. Trimming stripped 0 bases from V and 4 bases from J, with 18 bases between. The CDR3 protein is CASSEALAVGPGYGYTF. CDR3 in DNA: TGTGCCAGCAGTGAAGCGCTGGCGGTTGGCCCAGGCTATGGCTACACCTTC.

V gene TRBV30 combines with J gene TRBJ2-3; 10 bases agree with TRBD2. The ends lost 2 bases at V and 2 bases at J; junction bases unmatched: 7. This CDR3 has 16 residues. Germline values: CDR1 GTSNPN, CDR2 SVGIG (reference sequence). CDR3 in amino acids: CAWSIASGRDTDTQYF. CDR3 bases: TGTGCCTGGAGTATCGCTAGCGGGAGAGACACAGATACGCAGTATTTT.

This clone has only a few counts. The chain recombines TRBV29-1 with TRBJ2-1; 7 nucleotides align to TRBD1. CDR1 is SQVTM, CDR2 ANQGSEA, per germline. CDR3 length: 12 residues. J gave up 5 bases and V 7 bases, and 5 bases lay outside the gene matches. CDR3 in amino acids: CSALTGDNEQFF. The CDR3 nucleotides are TGCAGCGCTCTAACAGGGGACAATGAGCAGTTCTTC.

V is TRBV7-8 and J is TRBJ2-5; no reliable D call. V was pared by 3 bases and J by 3 bases, with 5 bases between. Germline CDR1 is SGHVS and CDR2 is FQNEAQ. CDR3 length: 12 residues. The CDR3 is CASSFLKETQYF. The CDR3 coding sequence is TGTGCCAGCAGCTTCCTGAAAGAGACCCAGTACTTC.

A few counts support this clone. This chain connects TRBV28 to TRBJ2-3, with D perhaps matching TRBD1 or TRBD2 (5 bases each). V was cut by 6 bases and J by 0 bases, with 13 bases left in between. The CDR3 loop spans 15 amino acids. Looked up from germline, CDR1 is MDHEN and CDR2 is SYDVKM. The CDR3 is CASSYWGGSTDTQYF. The CDR3 DNA follows: TGTGCCAGCAGCTATTGGGGCGGGAGCACAGATACGCAGTATTTT.

This rearrangement joins TRBV7-9 to TRBJ2-1; 9 nucleotides line up with TRBD2. The CDR3 sequence is 16 residues long. Looked up from germline, CDR1 is SEHNR and CDR2 is FQNEAQ (reference sequence). With V trimmed by 2 bases and J by 4 bases, 6 bases remained unmatched. As DNA, the CDR3 is TGTGCCAGCAGCTTAAGGCTAGCGGGGAAATACAATGAGCAGTTCTTC. This codes for CASSLRLAGKYNEQFF.

This rearrangement joins TRBV29-1 to TRBJ1-2; D might be TRBD1 (6 bases). Germline-derived CDR1 and CDR2 are SQVTM and ANQGSEA. The CDR3 is 14 residues long. Deletions cut 3 bases from V and 5 bases from J, with 16 bases between. CDR3 sequence: CSVDSAGVGYGYTF. CDR3 bases: TGCAGCGTTGATTCCGCAGGGGTAGGGTATGGCTACACCTTC.